This T cell receptor beta chain was obtained from a study of blood T cell repertoires in COVID-19. Per the germline V gene, CDR1 is SGHRS and CDR2 is YFSETQ. The CDR3 has 16 residues. Worth noting for this clone: At one boundary the junction diverges from the germline segment, which might be a read error.

Profiling relied on immunoSEQ multiplex PCR, and the TCRdb table lists in-frame clones only, not all of them. The sample lists 300,000 or so clones, roughly 85% occurring once. The sequenced material came from PBMCs or T cells enriched from blood (not recorded which). This TCR was sampled from a woman aged 40-49 years with acute COVID-19. V usage is TRBV5-1 and J usage is TRBJ2-7, with 10 bases matching TRBD2. The CDR3 loop reads CASSLAAWGAGGPKDF. For the CDR3, the DNA is TGCGCCAGCAGCTTGGCCGCGTGGGGAGCGGGGGGGCCTAAGGACTTC.